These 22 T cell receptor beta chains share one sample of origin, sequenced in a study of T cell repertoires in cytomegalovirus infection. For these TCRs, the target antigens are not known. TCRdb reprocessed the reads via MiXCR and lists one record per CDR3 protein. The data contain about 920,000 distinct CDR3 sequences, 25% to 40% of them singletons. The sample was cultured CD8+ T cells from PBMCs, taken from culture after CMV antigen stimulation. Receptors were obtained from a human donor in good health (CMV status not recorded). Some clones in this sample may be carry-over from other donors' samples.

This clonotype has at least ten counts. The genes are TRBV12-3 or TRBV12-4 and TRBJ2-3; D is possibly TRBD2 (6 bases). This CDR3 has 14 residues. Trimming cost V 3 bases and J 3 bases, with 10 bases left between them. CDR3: CASSFSGGTDTQYF. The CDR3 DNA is TGTGCCAGCAGTTTTTCCGGGGGTACAGATACGCAGTATTTT.

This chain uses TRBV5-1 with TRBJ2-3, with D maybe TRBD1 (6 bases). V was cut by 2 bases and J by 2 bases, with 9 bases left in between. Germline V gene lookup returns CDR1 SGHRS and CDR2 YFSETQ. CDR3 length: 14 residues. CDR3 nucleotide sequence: TGCGCCAGCAGCTTTGACAGGCCCACAGATACGCAGTATTTT. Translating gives CASSFDRPTDTQYF.

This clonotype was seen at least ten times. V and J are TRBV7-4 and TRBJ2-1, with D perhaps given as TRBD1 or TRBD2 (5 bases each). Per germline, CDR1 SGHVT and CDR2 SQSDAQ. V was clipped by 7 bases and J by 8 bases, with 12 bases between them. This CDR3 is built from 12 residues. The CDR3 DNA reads TGTGCCAGCATCCCCCGGGGCGATGAGCAGTTCTTC. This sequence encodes CASIPRGDEQFF.

Written as DNA, the CDR3 is TGTGCCAGCAGTTCACAGGGGACCTATGGCTACACCTTC. Protein: CASSSQGTYGYTF. The chain joins TRBV7-6 to TRBJ1-2; 7 bases agree with TRBD1. The CDR3 is 13 amino acids. Germline V CDR1 and CDR2: SGHVS, FNYEAQ. With V trimmed by 6 bases and J by 4 bases, 5 bases remained unmatched.

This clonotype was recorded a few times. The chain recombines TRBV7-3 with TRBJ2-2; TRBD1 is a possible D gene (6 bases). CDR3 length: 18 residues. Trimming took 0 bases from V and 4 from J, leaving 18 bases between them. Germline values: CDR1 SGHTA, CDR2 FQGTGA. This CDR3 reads CASSLTWLQGLGTGELFF. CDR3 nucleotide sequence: TGTGCCAGCAGCTTAACGTGGCTCCAGGGGCTAGGCACCGGGGAGCTGTTTTTT. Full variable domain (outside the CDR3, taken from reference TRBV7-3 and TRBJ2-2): GAGVSQTPSNKVTEKGKYVELRCDPISGHTALYWYRQSLGQGPEFLIYFQGTGAADDSGLPNDRFFAVRPEGSVSTLKIQRTERGDSAVYLCASSLTWLQGLGTGELFFGEGSRLTVL.

CDR3 sequence: CAISEKWGQETQYF. Here the CDR3 DNA reads TGTGCCATCAGTGAGAAGTGGGGGCAAGAGACCCAGTACTTC. V is TRBV10-3 and J is TRBJ2-5; the D gene could be TRBD1 or TRBD2 (5 bases each). Trimming removed 2 bases from V and 2 bases from J, with 9 bases in between. The CDR3 extends over 14 amino acids. Looked up from germline, CDR1 is ENHRY and CDR2 is SYGVKD.

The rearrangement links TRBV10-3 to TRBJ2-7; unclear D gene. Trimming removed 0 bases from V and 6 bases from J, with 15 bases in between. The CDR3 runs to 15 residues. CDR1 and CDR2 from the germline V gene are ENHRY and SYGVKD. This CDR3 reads CAISESRDPLVEQYF. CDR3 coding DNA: TGTGCCATCAGTGAGTCGAGAGATCCTCTAGTCGAGCAGTACTTC.

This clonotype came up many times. The DNA for the CDR3 is TGTGCCAGCAGCTTAAATTCGCACACTGAAGCTTTCTTT. It encodes CASSLNSHTEAFF. The chain combines TRBV7-6 with TRBJ1-1; D is undetermined. Germline values: CDR1 SGHVS, CDR2 FNYEAQ. The CDR3 has 13 residues. Between the trimmed V and J ends, which lost 2 bases and 3 bases, there was a span of 7 bases.

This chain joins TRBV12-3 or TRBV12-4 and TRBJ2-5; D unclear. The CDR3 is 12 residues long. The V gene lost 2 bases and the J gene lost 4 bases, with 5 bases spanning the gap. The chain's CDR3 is CASSLSSETQYF. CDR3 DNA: TGTGCCAGCAGTTTAAGTTCAGAGACCCAGTACTTC.

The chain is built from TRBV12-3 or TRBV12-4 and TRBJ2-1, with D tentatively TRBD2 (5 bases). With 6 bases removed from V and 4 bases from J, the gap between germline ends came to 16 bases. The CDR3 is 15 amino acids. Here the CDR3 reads CASRPPTGRYNEQFF. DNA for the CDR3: TGTGCCAGCAGACCACCCACGGGGAGATACAATGAGCAGTTCTTC.

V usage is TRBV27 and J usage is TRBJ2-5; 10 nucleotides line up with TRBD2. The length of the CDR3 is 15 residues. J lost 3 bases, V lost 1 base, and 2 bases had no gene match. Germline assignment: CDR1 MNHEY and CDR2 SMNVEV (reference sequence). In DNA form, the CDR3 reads TGTGCCAGCAGTTTATTTAGCGGGGGGAAAGAGACCCAGTACTTC. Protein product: CASSLFSGGKETQYF.

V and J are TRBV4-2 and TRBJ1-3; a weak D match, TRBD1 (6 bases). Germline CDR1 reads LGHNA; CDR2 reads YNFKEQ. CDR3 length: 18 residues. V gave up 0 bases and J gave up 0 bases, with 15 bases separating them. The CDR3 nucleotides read TGTGCCAGCAGCCAAGAGGGGGCAGGTGCCTCCTCTGGAAACACCATATATTTT. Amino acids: CASSQEGAGASSGNTIYF.

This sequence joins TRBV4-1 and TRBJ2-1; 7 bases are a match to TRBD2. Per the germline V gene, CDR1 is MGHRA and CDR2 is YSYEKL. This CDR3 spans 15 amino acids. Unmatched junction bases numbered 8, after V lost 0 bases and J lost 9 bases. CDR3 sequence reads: CASSQDEGTGGEQFF. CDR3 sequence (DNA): TGCGCCAGCAGCCAAGATGAAGGCACGGGGGGTGAGCAGTTCTTC.

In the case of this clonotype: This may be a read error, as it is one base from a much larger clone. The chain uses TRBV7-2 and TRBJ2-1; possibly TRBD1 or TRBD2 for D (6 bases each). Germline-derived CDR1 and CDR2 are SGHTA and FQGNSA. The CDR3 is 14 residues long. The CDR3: CASRPGDWVNEHFF. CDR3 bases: TGTGCCAGCAGGCCAGGGGACTGGGTGAATGAGCACTTCTTC.

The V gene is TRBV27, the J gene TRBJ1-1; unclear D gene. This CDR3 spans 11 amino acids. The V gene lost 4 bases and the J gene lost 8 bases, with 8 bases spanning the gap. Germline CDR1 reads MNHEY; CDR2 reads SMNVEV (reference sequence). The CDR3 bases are TGTGCCAGCAGTTCTGGATTAGAAGCTTTCTTT. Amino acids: CASSSGLEAFF.

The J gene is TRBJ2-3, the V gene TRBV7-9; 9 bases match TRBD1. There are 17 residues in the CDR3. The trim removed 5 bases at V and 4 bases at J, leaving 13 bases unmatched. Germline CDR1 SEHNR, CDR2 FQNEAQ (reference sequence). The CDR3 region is CASSHQGQGLRPDTQYF. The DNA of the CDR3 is TGTGCCAGCAGCCACCAAGGACAGGGGTTAAGGCCAGATACGCAGTATTTT.

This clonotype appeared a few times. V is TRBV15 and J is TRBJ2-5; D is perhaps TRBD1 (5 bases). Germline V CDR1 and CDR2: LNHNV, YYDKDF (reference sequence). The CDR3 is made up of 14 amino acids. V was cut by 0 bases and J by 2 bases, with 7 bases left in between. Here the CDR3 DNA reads TGTGCCACCAGCAGAGAAGCAGGGCAAGAGACCCAGTACTTC. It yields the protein CATSREAGQETQYF.

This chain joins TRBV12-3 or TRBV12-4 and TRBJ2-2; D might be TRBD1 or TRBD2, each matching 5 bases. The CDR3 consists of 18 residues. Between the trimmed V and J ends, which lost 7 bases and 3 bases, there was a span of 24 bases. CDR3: CASIGPLGPRGDTGELFF. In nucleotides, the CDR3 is TGTGCCAGCATTGGGCCATTGGGACCTCGAGGGGACACCGGGGAGCTGTTTTTT.

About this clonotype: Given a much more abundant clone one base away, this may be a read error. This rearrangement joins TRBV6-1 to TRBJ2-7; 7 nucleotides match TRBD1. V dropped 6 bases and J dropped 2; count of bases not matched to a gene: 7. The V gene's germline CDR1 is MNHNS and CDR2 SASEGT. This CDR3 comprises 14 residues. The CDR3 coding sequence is TGTGCCAGCAGCGGGTTACAGGGGACCTACGAGCAGTACTTC. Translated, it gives CASSGLQGTYEQYF.

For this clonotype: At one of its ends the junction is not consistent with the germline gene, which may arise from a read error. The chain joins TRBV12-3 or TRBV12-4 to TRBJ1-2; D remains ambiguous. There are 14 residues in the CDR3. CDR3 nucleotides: TGTGCCAGCAGTTTAGCTCCCAGCGCTTATGACTACACCTTC. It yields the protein CASSLAPSAYDYTF.

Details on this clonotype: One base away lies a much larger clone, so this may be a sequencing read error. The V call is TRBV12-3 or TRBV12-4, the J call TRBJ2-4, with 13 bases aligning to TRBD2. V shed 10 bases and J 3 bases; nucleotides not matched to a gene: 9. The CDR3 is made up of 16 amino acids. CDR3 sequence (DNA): TGTGCCAACAGCCCTAGGACTAGCGGGGGCAAAAACATTCAGTACTTC. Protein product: CANSPRTSGGKNIQYF.

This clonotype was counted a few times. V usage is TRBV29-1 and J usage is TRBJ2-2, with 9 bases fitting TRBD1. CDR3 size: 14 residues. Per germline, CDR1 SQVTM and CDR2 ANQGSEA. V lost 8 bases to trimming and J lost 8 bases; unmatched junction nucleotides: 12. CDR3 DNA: TGCAGCTTTTTGGCCGGGACAGGGACAGGGGAGCTGTTTTTT. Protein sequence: CSFLAGTGTGELFF.